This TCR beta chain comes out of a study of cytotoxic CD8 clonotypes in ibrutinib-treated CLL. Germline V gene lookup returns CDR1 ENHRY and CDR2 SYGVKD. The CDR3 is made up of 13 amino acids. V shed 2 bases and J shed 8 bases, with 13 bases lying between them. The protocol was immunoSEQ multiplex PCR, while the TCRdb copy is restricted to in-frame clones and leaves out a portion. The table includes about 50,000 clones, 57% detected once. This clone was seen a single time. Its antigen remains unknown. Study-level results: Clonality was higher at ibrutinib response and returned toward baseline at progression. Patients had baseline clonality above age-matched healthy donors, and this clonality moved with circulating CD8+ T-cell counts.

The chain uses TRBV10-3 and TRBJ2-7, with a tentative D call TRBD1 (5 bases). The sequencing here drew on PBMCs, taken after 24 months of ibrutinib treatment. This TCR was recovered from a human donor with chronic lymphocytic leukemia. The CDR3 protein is CAISERQGHKQYF. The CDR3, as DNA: TGTGCCATCAGTGAGAGGCAGGGCCACAAGCAGTACTTC.